This T cell receptor (beta chain) was recovered during a study of shared clonotypes between healthy human individuals. Trimming took 3 bases from V and 8 from J; bases not matched to a gene: 13. The CDR3 loop spans 18 amino acids. Germline V lookup: CDR1 LGHNA, CDR2 YNFKEQ. Sequenced by immunoSEQ multiplex PCR; TCRdb stores in-frame clones only, minus some. The table lists roughly 2.2 million clones, 85% to 95% of them singletons. The V gene is TRBV4-2, the J gene TRBJ2-1; 13 nucleotides agree with TRBD2. Sequencing was done on a sample of naive CD4+ T cells from PBMCs. Subset meaning: CD45RA+ positively selected. The source is a man in his late teens or twenties in good health. Some clones in this sample may be carry-over from other donors' samples. In nucleotides, the CDR3 is TGTGCCAGCAGCCATCCCGGACTAGCGGGGGTGTCTAGGGATGAGCAGTTCTTC. Translation: CASSHPGLAGVSRDEQFF.